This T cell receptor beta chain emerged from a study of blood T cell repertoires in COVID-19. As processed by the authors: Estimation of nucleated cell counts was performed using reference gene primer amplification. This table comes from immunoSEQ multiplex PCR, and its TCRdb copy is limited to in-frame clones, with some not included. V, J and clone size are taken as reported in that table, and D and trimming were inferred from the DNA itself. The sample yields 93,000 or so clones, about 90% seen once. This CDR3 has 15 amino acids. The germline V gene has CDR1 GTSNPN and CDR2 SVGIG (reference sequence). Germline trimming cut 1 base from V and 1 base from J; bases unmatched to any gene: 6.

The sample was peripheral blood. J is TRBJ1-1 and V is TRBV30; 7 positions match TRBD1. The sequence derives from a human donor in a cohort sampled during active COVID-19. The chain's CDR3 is CAWSANRQGNTEAFF. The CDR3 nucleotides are TGTGCCTGGAGTGCTAACCGACAGGGGAACACTGAAGCTTTCTTT.